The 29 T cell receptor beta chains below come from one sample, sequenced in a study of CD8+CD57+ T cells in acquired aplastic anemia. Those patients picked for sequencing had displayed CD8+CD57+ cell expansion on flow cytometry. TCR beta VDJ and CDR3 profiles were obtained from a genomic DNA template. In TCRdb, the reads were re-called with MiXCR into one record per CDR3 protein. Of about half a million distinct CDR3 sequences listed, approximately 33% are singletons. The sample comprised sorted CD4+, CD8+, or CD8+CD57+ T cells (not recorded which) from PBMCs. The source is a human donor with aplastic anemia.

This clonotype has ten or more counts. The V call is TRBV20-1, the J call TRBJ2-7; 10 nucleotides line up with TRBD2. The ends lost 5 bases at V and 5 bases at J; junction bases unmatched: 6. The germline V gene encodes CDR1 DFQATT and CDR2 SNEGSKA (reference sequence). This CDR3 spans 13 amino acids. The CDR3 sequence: CSAHQREGHEQYF. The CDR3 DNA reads TGCAGTGCTCATCAGCGGGAGGGCCACGAGCAGTACTTC.

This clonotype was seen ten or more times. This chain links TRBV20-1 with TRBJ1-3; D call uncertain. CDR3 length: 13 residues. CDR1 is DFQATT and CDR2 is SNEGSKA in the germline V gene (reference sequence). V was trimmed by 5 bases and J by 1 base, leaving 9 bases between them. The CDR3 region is CSASPGSGNTIYF. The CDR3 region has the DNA TGCAGTGCTTCGCCGGGATCTGGAAACACCATATATTTT.

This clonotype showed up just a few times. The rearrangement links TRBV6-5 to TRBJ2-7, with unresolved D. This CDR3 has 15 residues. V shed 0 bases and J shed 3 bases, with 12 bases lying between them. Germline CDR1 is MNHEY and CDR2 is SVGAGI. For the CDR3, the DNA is TGTGCCAGCAGTTACTCGTGGACGGAGAACTACGAGCAGTACTTC. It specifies CASSYSWTENYEQYF.

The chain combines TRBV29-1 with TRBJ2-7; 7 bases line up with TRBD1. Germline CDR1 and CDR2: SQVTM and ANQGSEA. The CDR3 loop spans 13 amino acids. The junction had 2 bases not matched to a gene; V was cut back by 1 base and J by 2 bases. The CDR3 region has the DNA TGCAGCGTTGAAGGGGACAGAGCCTACGAGCAGTACTTC. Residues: CSVEGDRAYEQYF.

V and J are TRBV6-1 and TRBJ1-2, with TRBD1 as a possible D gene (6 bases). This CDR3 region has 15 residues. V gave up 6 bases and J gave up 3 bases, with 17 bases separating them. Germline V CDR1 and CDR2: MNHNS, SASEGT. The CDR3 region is CASRQGGLRDYGYTF. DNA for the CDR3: TGTGCCAGCAGACAAGGGGGACTCCGGGACTATGGCTACACCTTC.

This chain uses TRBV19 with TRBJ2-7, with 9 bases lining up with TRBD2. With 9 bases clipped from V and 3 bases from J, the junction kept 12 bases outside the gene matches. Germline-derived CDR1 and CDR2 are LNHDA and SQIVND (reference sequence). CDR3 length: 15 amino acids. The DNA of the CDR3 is TGTGCCAGCAGTGGGGGAGCGGGAGGCCTCTACGAGCAGTACTTC. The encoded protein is CASSGGAGGLYEQYF. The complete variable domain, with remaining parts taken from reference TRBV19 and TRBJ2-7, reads DGGITQSPKYLFRKEGQNVTLSCEQNLNHDAMYWYRQDPGQGLRLIYYSQIVNDFQKGDIAEGYSVSREKKESFPLTVTSAQKNPTAFYLCASSGGAGGLYEQYFGPGTRLTVT.

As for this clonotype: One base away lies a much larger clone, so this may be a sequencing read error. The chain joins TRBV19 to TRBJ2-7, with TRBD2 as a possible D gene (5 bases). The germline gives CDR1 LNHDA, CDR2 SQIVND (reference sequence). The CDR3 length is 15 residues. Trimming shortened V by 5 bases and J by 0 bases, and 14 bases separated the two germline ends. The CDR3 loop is CASSAALADSYEQYF. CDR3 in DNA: TGTGCCAGTAGTGCCGCGCTAGCTGACTCCTACGAGCAGTACTTC.

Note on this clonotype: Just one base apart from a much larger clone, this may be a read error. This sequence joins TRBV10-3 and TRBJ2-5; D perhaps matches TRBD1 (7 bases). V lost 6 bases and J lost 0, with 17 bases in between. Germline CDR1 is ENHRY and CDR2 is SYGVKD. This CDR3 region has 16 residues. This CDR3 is CAISRYQGGNQETQYF. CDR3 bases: TGTGCCATCAGCCGGTATCAGGGGGGCAACCAAGAGACCCAGTACTTC.

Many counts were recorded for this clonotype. The CDR3 DNA reads TGCAGCGTTGAAGCAAAGTTCGAGCAGTACTTC. Translated: CSVEAKFEQYF. The chain employs TRBV29-1 and TRBJ2-7; D uncertain. Trimming cost V 1 base and J 6 bases, with 7 bases left between them. The CDR3 sequence is 11 residues long. Germline CDR1 is SQVTM and CDR2 is ANQGSEA.

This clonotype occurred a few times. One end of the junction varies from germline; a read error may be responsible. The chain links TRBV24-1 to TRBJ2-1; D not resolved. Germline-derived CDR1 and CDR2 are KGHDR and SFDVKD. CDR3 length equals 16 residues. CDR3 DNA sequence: TGTGCCTCCAGTGATTTGGTGAGCTCCTCCTACAATGAGCAGTTCTTC. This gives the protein CASSDLVSSSYNEQFF.

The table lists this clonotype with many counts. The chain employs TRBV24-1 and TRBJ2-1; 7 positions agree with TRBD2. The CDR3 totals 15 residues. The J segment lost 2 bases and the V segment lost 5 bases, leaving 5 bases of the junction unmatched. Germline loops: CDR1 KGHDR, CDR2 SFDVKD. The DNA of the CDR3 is TGTGCCACCAGTGTGGCGGGGGTCCCCTACAATGAGCAGTTCTTC. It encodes CATSVAGVPYNEQFF.

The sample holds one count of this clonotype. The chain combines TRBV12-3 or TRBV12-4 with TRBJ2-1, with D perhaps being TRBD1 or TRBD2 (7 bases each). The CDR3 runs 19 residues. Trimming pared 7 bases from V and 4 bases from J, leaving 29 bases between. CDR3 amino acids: CASTSLYGRREGAYNEQFF. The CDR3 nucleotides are TGTGCCAGCACCAGCCTTTATGGGCGGAGGGAGGGGGCTTACAATGAGCAGTTCTTC.

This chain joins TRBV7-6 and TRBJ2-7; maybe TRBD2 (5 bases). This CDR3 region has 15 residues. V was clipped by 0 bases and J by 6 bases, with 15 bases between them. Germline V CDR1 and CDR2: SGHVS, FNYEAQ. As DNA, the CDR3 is TGTGCCAGCAGCTTAGCTCCTAGTGGGAGATGCGAGCAGTACTTC. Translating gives CASSLAPSGRCEQYF.

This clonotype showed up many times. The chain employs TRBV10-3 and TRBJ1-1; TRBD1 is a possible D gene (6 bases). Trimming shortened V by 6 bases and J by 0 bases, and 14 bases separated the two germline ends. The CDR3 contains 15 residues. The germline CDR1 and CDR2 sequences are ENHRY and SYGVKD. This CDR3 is CAIRDRDTMNTEAFF. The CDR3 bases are TGTGCCATCAGGGACCGGGACACGATGAACACTGAAGCTTTCTTT.

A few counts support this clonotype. In nucleotides, the CDR3 is TGTGCCAGCAGCCCGGGGGACAGGGCCTATGGCTACACCTTC. Translating gives CASSPGDRAYGYTF. The chain is built from TRBV5-4 and TRBJ1-2; the match to TRBD1 covers 9 bases. CDR3 length equals 14 residues. V shed 4 bases and J 4 bases; nucleotides not matched to a gene: 5. Looked up from germline, CDR1 is SGHNT and CDR2 is YYREEE (reference sequence). Using reference TRBV5-4 and TRBJ1-2 for the parts outside the CDR3, the full variable domain is ETGVTQSPTHLIKTRGQQVTLRCSSQSGHNTVSWYQQALGQGPQFIFQYYREEENGRGNFPPRFSGLQFPNYSSELNVNALELDDSALYLCASSPGDRAYGYTFGSGTRLTVV.

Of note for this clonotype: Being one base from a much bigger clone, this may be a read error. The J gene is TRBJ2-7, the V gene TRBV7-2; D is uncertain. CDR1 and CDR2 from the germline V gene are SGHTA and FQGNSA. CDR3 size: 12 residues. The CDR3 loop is CASRKENYEQCF. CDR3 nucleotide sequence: TGTGCCAGCAGGAAGGAAAACTACGAGCAGTGCTTC.

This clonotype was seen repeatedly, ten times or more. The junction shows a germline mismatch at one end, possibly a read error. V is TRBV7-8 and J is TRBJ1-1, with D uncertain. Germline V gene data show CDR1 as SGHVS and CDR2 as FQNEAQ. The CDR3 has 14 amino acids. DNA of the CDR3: TGTGCCAGCAGCTTAGATAACAAGAGGACTGAGGCTTTCTTT. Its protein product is CASSLDNKRTEAFF.

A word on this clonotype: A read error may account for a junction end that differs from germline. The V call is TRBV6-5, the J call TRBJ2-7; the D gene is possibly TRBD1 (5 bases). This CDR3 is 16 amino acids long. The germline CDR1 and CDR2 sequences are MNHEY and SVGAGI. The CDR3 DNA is TGTGCCAGCAGTTCAAGCATGCAGGGCCTCGCCTACGAGCAGTGCTTC. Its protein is CASSSSMQGLAYEQCF.

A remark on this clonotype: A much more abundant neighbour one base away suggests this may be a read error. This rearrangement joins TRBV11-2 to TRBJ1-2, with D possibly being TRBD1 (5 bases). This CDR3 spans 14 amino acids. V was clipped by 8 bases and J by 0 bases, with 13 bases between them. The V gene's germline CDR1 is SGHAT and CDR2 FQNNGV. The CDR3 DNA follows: TGTGCCAGCGGCGACAGCTCAGCTAACTATGGCTACACCTTC. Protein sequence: CASGDSSANYGYTF.

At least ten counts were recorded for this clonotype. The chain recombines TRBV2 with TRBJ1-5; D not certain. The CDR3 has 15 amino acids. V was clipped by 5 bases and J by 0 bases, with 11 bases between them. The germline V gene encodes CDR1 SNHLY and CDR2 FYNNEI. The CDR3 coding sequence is TGTGCCAGCAGTATCGCCCGGGATAGCAATCAGCCCCAGCATTTT. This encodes CASSIARDSNQPQHF.

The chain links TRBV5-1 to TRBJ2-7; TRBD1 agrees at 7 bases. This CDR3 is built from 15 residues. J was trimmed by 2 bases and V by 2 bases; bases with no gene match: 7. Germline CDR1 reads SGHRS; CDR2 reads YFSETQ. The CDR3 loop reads CASSFRDRATYEQYF. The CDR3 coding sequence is TGCGCCAGCAGCTTCCGGGACAGAGCAACCTACGAGCAGTACTTC.

In DNA form, the CDR3 reads TGTGCCAGCAGTGAACAGGCGACGGCTTTCTTT. It specifies CASSEQATAFF. The chain is built from TRBV2 and TRBJ1-1; the D is unclear. V lost 2 bases, J lost 11 bases, and 9 bases lay in between. Germline lookup yields CDR1 SNHLY and CDR2 FYNNEI. CDR3 length: 11 amino acids.

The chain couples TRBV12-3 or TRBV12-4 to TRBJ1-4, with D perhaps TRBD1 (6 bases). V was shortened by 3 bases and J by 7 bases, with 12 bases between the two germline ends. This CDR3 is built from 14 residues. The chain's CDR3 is CASSFPGAGEKLFF. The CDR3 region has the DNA TGTGCCAGCAGTTTCCCGGGGGCCGGTGAAAAACTGTTTTTT.

CDR3 sequence: CSVDRADEQYF. DNA for the CDR3: TGCAGCGTTGACAGGGCCGACGAGCAGTACTTC. The chain recombines TRBV29-1 with TRBJ2-7, with D possibly being TRBD1 (5 bases). The CDR3 extends over 11 amino acids. Per the germline V gene, CDR1 is SQVTM and CDR2 is ANQGSEA. Trimming took off 3 bases at V and 5 bases at J, with 8 bases between the two ends.

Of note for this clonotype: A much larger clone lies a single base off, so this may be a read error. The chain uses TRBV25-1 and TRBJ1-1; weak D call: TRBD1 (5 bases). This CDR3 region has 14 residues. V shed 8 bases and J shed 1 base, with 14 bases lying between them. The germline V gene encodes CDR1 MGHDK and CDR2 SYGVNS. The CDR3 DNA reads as TGTGCCAGCCGCTGGAGTACAGGGAACACTGAAGCTTTCTTT. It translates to CASRWSTGNTEAFF.

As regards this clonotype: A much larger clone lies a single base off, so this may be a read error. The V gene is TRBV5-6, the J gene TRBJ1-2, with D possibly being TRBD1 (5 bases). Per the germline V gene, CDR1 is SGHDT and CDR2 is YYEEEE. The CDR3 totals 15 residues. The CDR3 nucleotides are TGTGCCAGCAGCTTAGACTGGGCACAGGTCTATGGCTGCACCTTC. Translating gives CASSLDWAQVYGCTF.

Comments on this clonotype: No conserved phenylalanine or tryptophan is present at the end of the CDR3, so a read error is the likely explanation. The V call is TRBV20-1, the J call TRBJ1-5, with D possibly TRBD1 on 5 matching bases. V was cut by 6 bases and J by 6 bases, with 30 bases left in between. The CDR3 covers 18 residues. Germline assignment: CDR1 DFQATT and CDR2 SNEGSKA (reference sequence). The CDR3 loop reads CSAHPRGIAHGNGQPQHS. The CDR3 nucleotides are TGCAGTGCCCATCCTCGGGGCATCGCACACGGTAACGGTCAGCCCCAGCATTCT.

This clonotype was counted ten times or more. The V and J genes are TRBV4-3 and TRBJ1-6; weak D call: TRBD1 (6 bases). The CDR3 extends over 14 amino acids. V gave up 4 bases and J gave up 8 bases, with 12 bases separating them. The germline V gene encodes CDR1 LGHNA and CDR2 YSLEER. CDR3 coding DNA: TGCGCCAGCAGCCGACAAAACAGGGATTCACCCCTCCACTTT. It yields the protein CASSRQNRDSPLHF.

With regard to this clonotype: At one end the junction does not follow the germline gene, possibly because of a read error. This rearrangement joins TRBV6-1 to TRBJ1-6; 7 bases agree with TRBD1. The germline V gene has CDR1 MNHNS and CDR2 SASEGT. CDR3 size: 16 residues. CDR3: CASSPRQGLSNSPPHF. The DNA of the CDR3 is TGTGCCAGCAGTCCCCGACAGGGTCTGTCTAATTCACCCCCCCACTTT.